The present T cell receptor (beta chain) was sequenced within a study of cytomegalovirus exposure and HLA in healthy donors. PCR primers comprised 60 Vbeta and 13 Jbeta primers. Sequencing used immunoSEQ multiplex PCR; TCRdb keeps in-frame clones, though not all of them. The sample consists of roughly 100,000 clones, approximately 11% of them appearing once. This clone has more than one count but fewer than ten. This TCR derives from a man aged 40-50 years in good health and CMV-seropositive. Material: PBMCs.

DNA of the CDR3: TGTGCCAGCAGCTTAGGAACCAACAGAGAGACCCAGTACTTC. Translation: CASSLGTNRETQYF. This chain links TRBV7-8 with TRBJ2-5; D is unclear. V lost 1 base, J lost 4 bases, and 10 bases lay in between. CDR3 length: 14 amino acids. The germline V gene encodes CDR1 SGHVS and CDR2 FQNEAQ.